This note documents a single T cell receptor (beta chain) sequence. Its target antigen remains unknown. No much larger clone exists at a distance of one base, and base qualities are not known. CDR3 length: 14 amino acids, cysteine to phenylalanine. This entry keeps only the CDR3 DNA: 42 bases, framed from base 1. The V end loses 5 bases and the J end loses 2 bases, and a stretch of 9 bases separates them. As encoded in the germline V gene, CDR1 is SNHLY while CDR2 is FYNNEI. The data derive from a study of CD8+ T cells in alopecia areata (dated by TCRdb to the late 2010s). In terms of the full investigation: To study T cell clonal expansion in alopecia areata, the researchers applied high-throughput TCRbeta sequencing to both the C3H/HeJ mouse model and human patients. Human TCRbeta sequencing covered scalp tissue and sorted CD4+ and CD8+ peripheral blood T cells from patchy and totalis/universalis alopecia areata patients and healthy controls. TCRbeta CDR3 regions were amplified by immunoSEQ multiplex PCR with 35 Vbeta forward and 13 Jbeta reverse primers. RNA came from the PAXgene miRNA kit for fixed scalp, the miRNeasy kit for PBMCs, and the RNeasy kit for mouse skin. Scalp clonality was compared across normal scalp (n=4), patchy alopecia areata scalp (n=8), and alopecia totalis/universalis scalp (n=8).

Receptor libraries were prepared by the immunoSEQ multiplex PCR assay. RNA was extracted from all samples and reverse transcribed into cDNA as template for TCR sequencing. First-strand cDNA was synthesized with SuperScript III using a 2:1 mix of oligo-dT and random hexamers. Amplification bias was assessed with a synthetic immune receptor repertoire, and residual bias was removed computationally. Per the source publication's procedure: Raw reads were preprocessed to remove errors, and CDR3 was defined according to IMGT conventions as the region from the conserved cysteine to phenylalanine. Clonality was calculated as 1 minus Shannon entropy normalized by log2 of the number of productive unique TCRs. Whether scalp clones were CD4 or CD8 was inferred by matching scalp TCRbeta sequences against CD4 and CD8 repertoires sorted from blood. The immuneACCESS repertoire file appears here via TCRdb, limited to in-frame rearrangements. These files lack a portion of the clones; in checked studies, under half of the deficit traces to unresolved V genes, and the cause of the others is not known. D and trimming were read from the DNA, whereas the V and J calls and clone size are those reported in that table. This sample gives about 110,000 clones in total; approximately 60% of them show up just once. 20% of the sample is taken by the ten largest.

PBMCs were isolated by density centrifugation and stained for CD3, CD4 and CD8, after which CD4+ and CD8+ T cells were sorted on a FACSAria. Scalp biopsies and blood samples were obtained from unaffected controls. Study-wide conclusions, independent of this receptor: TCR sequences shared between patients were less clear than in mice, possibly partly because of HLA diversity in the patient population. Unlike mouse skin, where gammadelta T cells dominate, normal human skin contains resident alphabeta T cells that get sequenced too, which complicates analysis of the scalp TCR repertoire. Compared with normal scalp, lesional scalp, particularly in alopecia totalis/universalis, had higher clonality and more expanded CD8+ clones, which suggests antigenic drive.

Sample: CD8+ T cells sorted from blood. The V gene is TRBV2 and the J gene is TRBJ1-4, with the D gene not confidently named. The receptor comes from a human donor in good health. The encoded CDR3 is CASSYLGTNEKLFF. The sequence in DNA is TGTGCCAGCAGTTATCTGGGGACTAATGAAAAACTGTTTTTT.